This TCR beta chain was sequenced in a study of control samples from healthy donors and cancer patients. From germline, CDR1 is SGHNT and CDR2 YENEEA. The CDR3 runs to 13 residues. The germline V and J ends were trimmed by 5 bases and 8 bases, with 10 bases remaining between them. Produced via immunoSEQ multiplex PCR; TCRdb's table is partial and in-frame only. The table shows around 180,000 clones, with around 92% occurring only once. This chain links TRBV11-3 with TRBJ1-6; unclear D gene. The receptor was derived from a woman between 40 and 55 years old in good health. Sequencing used blood. The CDR3 here is CASSHDRDSPLHF. The CDR3, as DNA: TGTGCCAGCAGCCACGACCGGGATTCACCCCTCCACTTT.